The present entry profiles one TCR beta chain with its context. It lacks a known antigen. One base away there is no much larger clone; base qualities are not given. The data originate from a study of control samples from healthy donors and cancer patients (dated by TCRdb to the early 2020s). The library was prepared using the immunoSEQ multiplex PCR assay. In its TCRdb copy, this immuneACCESS table keeps in-frame sequences only and misses some clones. Where compared with another copy, unresolved V genes explain less than half of these, and the others have no known cause. This sample comprises over 200,000 clones, more than 65% of them detected only once. Roughly 13% of the sample goes to the ten largest clones. This clonotype was sampled from a woman aged 60 to 75 with lung cancer. Sequencing used PBMCs.

The DNA reads as follows: TGCGCCAGCAGATCAGGACTAGCGGCACAGAGGCAAGAGACCCAGTACTTC. Its product reads: CASRSGLAAQRQETQYF. This chain is built from TRBV5-1 and TRBJ2-5; a stretch of 10 junction bases matches TRBD2. In the germline V gene, CDR1 corresponds to SGHRS and CDR2 to YFSETQ. Germline trimming amounts to 5 bases on V and 2 bases on J, with 12 as the count of junction bases outside the gene matches. From the cysteine through the phenylalanine, the CDR3 covers 17 amino acids. The entry retains the CDR3 DNA only, 51 bases that are in frame from base 1.